This entry is about one T cell receptor beta chain. The data were obtained in a study of blood T cell repertoires in COVID-19. Study-level information: The cDNA or gDNA used as material had been derived from T cells, B-cell-depleted T cells, or PBMCs.

In the original workflow: From reference gene primer amplification, estimates of nucleated cell counts were derived. Clones were sequenced by immunoSEQ multiplex PCR, and TCRdb holds only the in-frame ones, with some missing. The V and J calls and clone size are taken from that table; D and trimming were inferred from the DNA. The table records about 250,000 clones, about 90% of them present only once. The age range of participants was about 18 to 89 years, with residence in approximately 25 US areas. Germline V lookup: CDR1 MNHEY, CDR2 SVGAGI. This CDR3 has 15 amino acids. The ends were cut back, 6 bases at V and 0 bases at J, with 15 bases in the middle.

Sequenced input: PBMCs or T cells enriched from blood (not recorded which). This sequence joins TRBV6-5 and TRBJ2-7, with D perhaps matching TRBD1 (6 bases). The sequence derives from a young woman with acute COVID-19. For the CDR3, the DNA is TGTGCCAGCAGCCCCGGTAGGGGGAGCTCCTACGAGCAGTACTTC. Amino acids: CASSPGRGSSYEQYF.